This T cell receptor (beta chain) was captured in a study of cytomegalovirus exposure and HLA in healthy donors. This PCR relied on a set of 60 Vbeta primers and 13 Jbeta primers. The table came from immunoSEQ multiplex PCR; TCRdb's copy has only in-frame clones and leaves some out. The repertoire holds about 150,000 clones, roughly four fifths seen once, with roughly 5.2% in the top ten. CDR1 and CDR2 (germline): MNHEY, SMNVEV (reference sequence). The CDR3 contains 15 residues. V lost 3 bases, J lost 6 bases, and 15 bases lay in between. The sample comprised PBMCs. The clonotype comes from a girl aged 10 to 17 in good health and CMV-seropositive. This chain uses TRBV27 with TRBJ1-5; D might be TRBD1 (6 bases). CDR3 region: CASSFYGGGGQPQHF. Written as DNA, the CDR3 is TGTGCCAGCAGTTTTTACGGGGGCGGGGGTCAGCCCCAGCATTTT.